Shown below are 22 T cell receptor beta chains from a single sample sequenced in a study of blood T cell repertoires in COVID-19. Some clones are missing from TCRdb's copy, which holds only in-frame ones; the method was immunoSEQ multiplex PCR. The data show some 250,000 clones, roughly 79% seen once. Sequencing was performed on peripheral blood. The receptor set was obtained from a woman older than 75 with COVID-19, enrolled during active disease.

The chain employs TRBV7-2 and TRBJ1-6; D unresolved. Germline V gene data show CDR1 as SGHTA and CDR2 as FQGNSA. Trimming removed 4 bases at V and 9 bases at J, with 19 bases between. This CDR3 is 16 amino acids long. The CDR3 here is CASSSDIRRFGSPLHF. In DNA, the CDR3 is TGTGCCAGCAGCTCCGACATACGCCGGTTCGGTTCACCCCTCCACTTT.

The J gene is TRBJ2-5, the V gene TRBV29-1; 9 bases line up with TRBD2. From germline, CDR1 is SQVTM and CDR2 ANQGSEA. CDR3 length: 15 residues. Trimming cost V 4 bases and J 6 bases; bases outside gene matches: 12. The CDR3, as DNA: TGCAGCGTTGTAAACACGATCAGCGGGAGGCAGACCCAGTACTTC. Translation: CSVVNTISGRQTQYF.

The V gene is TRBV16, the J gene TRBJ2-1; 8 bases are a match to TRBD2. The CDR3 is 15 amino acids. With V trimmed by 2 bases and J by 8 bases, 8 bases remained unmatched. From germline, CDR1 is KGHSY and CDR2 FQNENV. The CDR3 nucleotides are TGTGCCAGCAGCCAACAAAGCGGGAGCGGCTATGAGCAGTTCTTC. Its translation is CASSQQSGSGYEQFF. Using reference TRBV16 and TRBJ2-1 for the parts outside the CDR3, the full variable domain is GEEVAQTPKHLVRGEGQKAKLYCAPIKGHSYVFWYQQVLKNEFKFLISFQNENVFDETGMPKERFSAKCLPNSPCSLEIQATKLEDSAVYFCASSQQSGSGYEQFFGPGTRLTVL.

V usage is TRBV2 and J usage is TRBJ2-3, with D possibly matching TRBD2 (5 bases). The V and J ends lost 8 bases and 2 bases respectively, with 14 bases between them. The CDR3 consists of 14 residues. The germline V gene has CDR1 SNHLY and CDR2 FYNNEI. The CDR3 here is CASYQTTPTDTQYF. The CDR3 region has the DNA TGTGCCAGCTATCAGACTACCCCCACAGATACGCAGTATTTT.

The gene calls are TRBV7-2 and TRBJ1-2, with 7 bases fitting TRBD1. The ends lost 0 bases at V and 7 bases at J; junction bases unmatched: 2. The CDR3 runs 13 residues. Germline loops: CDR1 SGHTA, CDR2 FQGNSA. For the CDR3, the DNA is TGTGCCAGCAGCTTAGCGCAGGGGGTTGGCTACACCTTC. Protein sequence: CASSLAQGVGYTF.

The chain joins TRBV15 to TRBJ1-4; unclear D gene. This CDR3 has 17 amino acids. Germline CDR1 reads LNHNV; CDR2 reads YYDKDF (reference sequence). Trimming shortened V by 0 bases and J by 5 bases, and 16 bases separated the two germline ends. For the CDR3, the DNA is TGTGCCACCAGCAGAGATGGGAGAGGCAGCAAAAATGAAAAACTGTTTTTT. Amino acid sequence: CATSRDGRGSKNEKLFF.

CDR3 region: CASSRQVNTEAFF. The DNA for the CDR3 is TGTGCCAGCAGCAGACAGGTGAACACTGAAGCTTTCTTT. The chain links TRBV7-2 to TRBJ1-1; possibly TRBD1 for D (6 bases). The CDR3 is 13 residues long. The V end was cut by 5 bases, the J end by 0 bases, with 7 bases between. Germline loops: CDR1 SGHTA, CDR2 FQGNSA.

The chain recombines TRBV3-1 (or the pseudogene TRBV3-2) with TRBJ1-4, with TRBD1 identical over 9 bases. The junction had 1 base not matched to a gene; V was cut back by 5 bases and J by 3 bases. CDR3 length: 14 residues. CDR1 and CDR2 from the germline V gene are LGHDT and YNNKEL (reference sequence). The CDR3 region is CASSYRGPNEKLFF. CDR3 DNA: TGTGCCAGCAGCTACAGGGGGCCTAATGAAAAACTGTTTTTT.

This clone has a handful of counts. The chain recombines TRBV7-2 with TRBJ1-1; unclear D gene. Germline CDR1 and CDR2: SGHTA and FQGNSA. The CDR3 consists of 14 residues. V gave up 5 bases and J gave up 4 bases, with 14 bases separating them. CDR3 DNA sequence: TGTGCCAGCAGCATCCCCAGGCCTGCCACTGAAGCTTTCTTT. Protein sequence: CASSIPRPATEAFF.

CDR3 sequence reads: CASSRRGTGGYNEQFF. Written as DNA, the CDR3 is TGTGCCAGCTCCCGAAGGGGAACAGGGGGCTACAATGAGCAGTTCTTC. The chain uses TRBV18 and TRBJ2-1, with 8 bases fitting TRBD1. The CDR3 loop spans 16 amino acids. Losses at the gene ends were 6 bases for V and 3 bases for J; bases not matched to a gene: 10. Germline V gene data show CDR1 as KGHSH and CDR2 as LQKENI.

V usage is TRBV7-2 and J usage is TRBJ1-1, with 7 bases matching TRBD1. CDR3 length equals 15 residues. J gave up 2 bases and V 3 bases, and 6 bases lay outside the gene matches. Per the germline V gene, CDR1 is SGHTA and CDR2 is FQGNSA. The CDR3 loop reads CASSFSRDSNTEAFF. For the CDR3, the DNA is TGTGCCAGCAGCTTCTCGCGGGACAGCAACACTGAAGCTTTCTTT. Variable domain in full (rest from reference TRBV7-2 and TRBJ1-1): GAGVSQSPSNKVTEKGKDVELRCDPISGHTALYWYRQSLGQGLEFLIYFQGNSAPDKSGLPSDRFSAERTGGSVSTLTIQRTQQEDSAVYLCASSFSRDSNTEAFFGQGTRLTVV.

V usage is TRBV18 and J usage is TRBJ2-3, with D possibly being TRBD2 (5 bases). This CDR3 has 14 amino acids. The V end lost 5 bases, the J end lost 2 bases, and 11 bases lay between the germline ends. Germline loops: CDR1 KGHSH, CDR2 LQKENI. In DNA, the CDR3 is TGTGCCAGCTCATCCCGACTACTCACAGATACGCAGTATTTT. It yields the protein CASSSRLLTDTQYF.

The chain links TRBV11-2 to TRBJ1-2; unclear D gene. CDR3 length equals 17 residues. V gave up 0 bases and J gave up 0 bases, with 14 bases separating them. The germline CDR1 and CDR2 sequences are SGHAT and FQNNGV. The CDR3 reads CASSLDGSSRPNYGYTF. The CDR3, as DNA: TGTGCCAGCAGCTTAGATGGGAGCAGCCGGCCTAACTATGGCTACACCTTC.

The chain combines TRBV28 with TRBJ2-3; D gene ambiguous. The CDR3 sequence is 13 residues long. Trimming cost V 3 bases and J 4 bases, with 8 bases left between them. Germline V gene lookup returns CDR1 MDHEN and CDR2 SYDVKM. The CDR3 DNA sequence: TGTGCCAGCAGTTTCCAGCTAGCAGATACGCAGTATTTT. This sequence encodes CASSFQLADTQYF. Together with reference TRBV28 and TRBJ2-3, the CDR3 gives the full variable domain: DVKVTQSSRYLVKRTGEKVFLECVQDMDHENMFWYRQDPGLGLRLIYFSYDVKMKEKGDIPEGYSVSREKKERFSLILESASTNQTSMYLCASSFQLADTQYFGPGTRLTVL.

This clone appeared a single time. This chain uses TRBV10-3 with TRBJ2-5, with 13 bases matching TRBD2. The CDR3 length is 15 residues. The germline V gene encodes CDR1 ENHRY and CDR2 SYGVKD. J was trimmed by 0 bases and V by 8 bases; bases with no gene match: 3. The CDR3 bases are TGTGCCATCCCCGGGACTAGCGGGGACCAAGAGACCCAGTACTTC. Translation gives CAIPGTSGDQETQYF.

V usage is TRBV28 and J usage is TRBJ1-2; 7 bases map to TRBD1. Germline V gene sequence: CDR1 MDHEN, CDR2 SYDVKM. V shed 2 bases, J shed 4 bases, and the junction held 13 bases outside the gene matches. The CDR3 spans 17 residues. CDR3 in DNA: TGTGCCAGCAGTTTACTCCCCGGGACAGCTAATGGCTATGGCTACACCTTC. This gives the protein CASSLLPGTANGYGYTF.

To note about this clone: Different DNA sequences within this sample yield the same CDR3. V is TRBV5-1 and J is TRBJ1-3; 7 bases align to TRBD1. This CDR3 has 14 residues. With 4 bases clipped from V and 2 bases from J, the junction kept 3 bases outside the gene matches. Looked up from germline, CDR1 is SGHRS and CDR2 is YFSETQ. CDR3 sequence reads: CASSPGTAGNTIYF. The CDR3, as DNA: TGCGCCAGCAGCCCCGGGACAGCTGGAAACACCATATATTTT.

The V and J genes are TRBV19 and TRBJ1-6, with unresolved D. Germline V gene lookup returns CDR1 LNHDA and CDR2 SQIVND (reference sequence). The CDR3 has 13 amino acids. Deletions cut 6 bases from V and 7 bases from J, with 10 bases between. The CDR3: CASSRWANSPLHF. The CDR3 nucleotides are TGTGCCAGTAGCAGGTGGGCCAATTCACCCCTCCACTTT.

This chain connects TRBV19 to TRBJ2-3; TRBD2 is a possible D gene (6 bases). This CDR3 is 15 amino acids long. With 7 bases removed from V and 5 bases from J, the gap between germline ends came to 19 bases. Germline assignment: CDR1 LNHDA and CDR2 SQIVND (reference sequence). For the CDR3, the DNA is TGTGCCAGTAATCGCGGGACCATCGGCGAAGATACGCAGTATTTT. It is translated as CASNRGTIGEDTQYF.

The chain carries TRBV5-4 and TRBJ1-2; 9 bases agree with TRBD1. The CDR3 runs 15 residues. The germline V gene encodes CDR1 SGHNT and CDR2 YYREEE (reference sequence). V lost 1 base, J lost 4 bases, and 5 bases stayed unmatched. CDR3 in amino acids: CASSLTGGLPYGYTF. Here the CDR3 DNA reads TGTGCCAGCAGCTTGACAGGGGGCCTTCCCTATGGCTACACCTTC.

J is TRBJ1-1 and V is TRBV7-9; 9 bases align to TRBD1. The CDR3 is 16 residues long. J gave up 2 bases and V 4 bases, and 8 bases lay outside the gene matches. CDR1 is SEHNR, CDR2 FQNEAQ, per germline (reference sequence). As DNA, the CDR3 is TGTGCCAGCAGCTCTGGACAGGGGTGGATAAACACTGAAGCTTTCTTT. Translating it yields CASSSGQGWINTEAFF.

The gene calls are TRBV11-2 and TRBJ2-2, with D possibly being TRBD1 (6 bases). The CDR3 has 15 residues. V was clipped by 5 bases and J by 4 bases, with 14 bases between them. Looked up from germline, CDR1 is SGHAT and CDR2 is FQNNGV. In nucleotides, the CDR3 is TGTGCCAGCAGCCCCCAGGGGCGCGGCACCGGGGAGCTGTTTTTT. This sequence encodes CASSPQGRGTGELFF.